This TCR beta chain was obtained from a study of blood T cell repertoires in COVID-19. Study context: PBMCs, B-cell-depleted T cells, or T cells were the source of the cDNA or gDNA that made up the material.

Those enrolled, adults aged 18 to 89 years, came from under 25 US areas. Recovery among Cohort 3 donors was established by two negative PCRs, clearance, or symptom resolution. As handled by the study authors: Using reference gene primer amplification, nucleated cell counts were estimated. Clones were sequenced by immunoSEQ multiplex PCR, and TCRdb holds only the in-frame ones, with some missing. From that table come the V and J calls and clone size; the DNA was used to work out D and trimming. The sample includes almost 65,000 clones, 88% of them seen just once. Sequenced sample: PBMCs or T cells enriched from blood (not recorded which). The source of this sequence is a woman between 35 and 50 years old who had recovered from COVID-19.

CDR3 coding DNA: TGCGCCAGCAGCCAAGAAAAGGCAGGTATCAAGCAGTACTTC. Translated, it gives CASSQEKAGIKQYF. This chain joins TRBV4-1 and TRBJ2-7; D gene ambiguous. Trimming pared 0 bases from V and 8 bases from J, leaving 14 bases between. Germline values: CDR1 MGHRA, CDR2 YSYEKL. This CDR3 is built from 14 residues.